This T cell receptor beta chain was recovered during a study of blood T cell repertoires in COVID-19. For the study at large: In each case, the material was cDNA or gDNA derived from T cells, B-cell-depleted T cells, or PBMCs.

Only in-frame clones appear in the TCRdb table, and some are missing; sequencing was by immunoSEQ multiplex PCR. The table has about 260,000 clones, approximately 88% seen once. The CDR3 spans 12 residues. The germline V and J ends were trimmed by 8 bases and 5 bases, with 7 bases remaining between them. Specimen: peripheral blood. This TCR was sampled from a human donor in a cohort sampled during active COVID-19. The chain has TRBV12-3 or TRBV12-4 and TRBJ1-6; perhaps TRBD1 as D (5 bases). CDR3 residues: CASAGNNSPLHF. CDR3 nucleotides: TGTGCCAGCGCAGGGAATAATTCACCCCTCCACTTT.